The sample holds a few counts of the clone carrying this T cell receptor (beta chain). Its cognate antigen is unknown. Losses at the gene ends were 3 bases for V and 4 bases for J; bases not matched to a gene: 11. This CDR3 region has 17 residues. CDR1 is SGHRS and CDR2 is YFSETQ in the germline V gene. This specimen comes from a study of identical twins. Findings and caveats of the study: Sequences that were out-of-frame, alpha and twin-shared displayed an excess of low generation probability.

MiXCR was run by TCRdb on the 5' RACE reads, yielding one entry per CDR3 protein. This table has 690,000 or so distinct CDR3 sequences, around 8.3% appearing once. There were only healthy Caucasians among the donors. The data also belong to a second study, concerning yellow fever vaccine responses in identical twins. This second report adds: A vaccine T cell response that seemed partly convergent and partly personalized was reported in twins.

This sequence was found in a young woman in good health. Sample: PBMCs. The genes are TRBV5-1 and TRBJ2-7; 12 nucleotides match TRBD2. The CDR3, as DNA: TGCGCCAGCAGCTCCCCATGGACTAGCGGGAAGGTATACGAGCAGTACTTC. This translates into CASSSPWTSGKVYEQYF.